This is a list of T cell receptor beta chains from one sample in a study of response to subunit inactivated influenza vaccine. One entry per CDR3 protein results from TCRdb running MiXCR on the RT-PCR reads. Among 600,000 to 850,000 distinct CDR3 sequences listed, around 15% were seen once. The specimen comprised PBMCs from blood, sampled around two weeks before vaccination. The receptors shown here come from a man in his fifties or sixties who received an inactivated influenza vaccine. Each CDR3 is given with its conserved first and last residue. Some rows have no size entry. The others give once, few or many, or a class for an expanded clone.

clone_size: many
v_call: TRBV12-3/TRBV12-4
cdr3_aa: CASSPDGSIDTQYF

clone_size: few
v_call: TRBV6-5
cdr3_aa: CASSYQAYSNQPQHF

clone_size: .
v_call: TRBV5-1
cdr3_aa: CASSSRTGNTRELFF

clone_size: .
v_call: TRBV6-5
cdr3_aa: CASSYSTGQPQHF

clone_size: .
v_call: TRBV20-1
cdr3_aa: CSARLAGGSRGREQYF

clone_size: few
v_call: TRBV9
cdr3_aa: CASSVALGADTQYF

clone_size: few
v_call: TRBV5-1
cdr3_aa: CASSSNPGTGGEQYF

clone_size: .
v_call: TRBV2
cdr3_aa: CASNLRTGGHGYTF

clone_size: .
v_call: TRBV20-1
cdr3_aa: CSASSPGPTDTQYF

clone_size: few
v_call: TRBV11-2
cdr3_aa: CASSQDILGTYSYNEQFF

clone_size: few
v_call: TRBV19
cdr3_aa: CASSMGMGTGELFF

clone_size: few
v_call: TRBV7-2
cdr3_aa: CASSLVTGNTEAFF

clone_size: .
v_call: TRBV9
cdr3_aa: CASSVGGQGGYEQYF

clone_size: .
v_call: TRBV5-6
cdr3_aa: CASSTLTGGDYGYTF

clone_size: few
v_call: TRBV18
cdr3_aa: CASSPAGASTDTQYF

clone_size: .
v_call: TRBV29-1
cdr3_aa: CSVARAETQYF

clone_size: few
v_call: TRBV12-3/TRBV12-4
cdr3_aa: CASSLVEGWDTQYF

clone_size: few
v_call: TRBV5-6
cdr3_aa: CASSFWGREQYF

clone_size: few
v_call: TRBV3-1
cdr3_aa: CASGGYRESGELFF

clone_size: few
v_call: TRBV29-1
cdr3_aa: CSVEAIQGIQETQYF

clone_size: .
v_call: TRBV2
cdr3_aa: CASSRDRGGFYEQYF

clone_size: few
v_call: TRBV27
cdr3_aa: CASSPKRGGFYEQYF

clone_size: .
v_call: TRBV6-2/TRBV6-3
cdr3_aa: CASSYPPSYEQYF

clone_size: .
v_call: TRBV4-2
cdr3_aa: CASSQDRGVRTDTQYF

clone_size: .
v_call: TRBV10-3
cdr3_aa: CAISESGSLNTGELFF

clone_size: many
v_call: TRBV20-1
cdr3_aa: CSARFPSGRSYNEQFF

clone_size: many
v_call: TRBV12-3/TRBV12-4
cdr3_aa: CASSPSAGELFF

clone_size: .
v_call: TRBV6-1
cdr3_aa: CASSRPGTANSPLHF

clone_size: few
v_call: TRBV29-1
cdr3_aa: CSVGQGVNQPQHF

clone_size: few
v_call: TRBV20-1
cdr3_aa: CSELASAYNEQFF

clone_size: few
v_call: TRBV5-1
cdr3_aa: CASSLGRGGLDTQYF

clone_size: few
v_call: TRBV5-1
cdr3_aa: CASSIGTVEKLFF

clone_size: many
v_call: TRBV6-1
cdr3_aa: CASRTTPLAVINEQFF

clone_size: few
v_call: TRBV29-1
cdr3_aa: CSVVSGVSYEQYF

clone_size: .
v_call: TRBV11-1
cdr3_aa: CASSPGGGPFGTEAFF

clone_size: few
v_call: TRBV20-1
cdr3_aa: CSAIPDVRWNIQYF

clone_size: .
v_call: TRBV5-6
cdr3_aa: CASSRTSGSIETQYF

clone_size: .
v_call: TRBV7-8
cdr3_aa: CASSLAGWGDTGELFF

clone_size: .
v_call: TRBV6-2/TRBV6-3
cdr3_aa: CASRKLENLRLAESQEQFF

clone_size: .
v_call: TRBV11-1
cdr3_aa: CASSPRTYLAGAHPDTQYF

clone_size: .
v_call: TRBV4-3
cdr3_aa: CASSRKVEMYTGELFF

clone_size: few
v_call: TRBV11-2
cdr3_aa: CASSPGWATGNTIYF

clone_size: .
v_call: TRBV5-6
cdr3_aa: CASSLFTGRVDTQYF

clone_size: .
v_call: TRBV12-3/TRBV12-4
cdr3_aa: CASSLGQGNSYGYTF

clone_size: few
v_call: TRBV3-1
cdr3_aa: CASSLQDRNIQYF

clone_size: few
v_call: TRBV7-9
cdr3_aa: CASGPGHIYGYTF

clone_size: .
v_call: TRBV28
cdr3_aa: CASNPLGEGYEQYF

clone_size: few
v_call: TRBV24-1
cdr3_aa: CATSGQVNTGELFF

clone_size: few
v_call: TRBV2
cdr3_aa: CASSERVFTQYF

clone_size: .
v_call: TRBV15
cdr3_aa: CATSRDFSGELFF

clone_size: few
v_call: TRBV14
cdr3_aa: CASSQESSGVKETQYF

clone_size: few
v_call: TRBV11-2
cdr3_aa: CASSSRGRDTQYF

clone_size: many
v_call: TRBV7-2
cdr3_aa: CASSLHSLYEQYF

clone_size: .
v_call: TRBV9
cdr3_aa: CASSGSTGDTGELFF

clone_size: .
v_call: TRBV29-1
cdr3_aa: CSAGWGANEQFF

clone_size: .
v_call: TRBV4-2
cdr3_aa: CASSQVGGGGETQYF

clone_size: .
v_call: TRBV20-1
cdr3_aa: CSARHLRLSGIRNEQFF

clone_size: .
v_call: TRBV5-5
cdr3_aa: CASSSRTAGANVLTF